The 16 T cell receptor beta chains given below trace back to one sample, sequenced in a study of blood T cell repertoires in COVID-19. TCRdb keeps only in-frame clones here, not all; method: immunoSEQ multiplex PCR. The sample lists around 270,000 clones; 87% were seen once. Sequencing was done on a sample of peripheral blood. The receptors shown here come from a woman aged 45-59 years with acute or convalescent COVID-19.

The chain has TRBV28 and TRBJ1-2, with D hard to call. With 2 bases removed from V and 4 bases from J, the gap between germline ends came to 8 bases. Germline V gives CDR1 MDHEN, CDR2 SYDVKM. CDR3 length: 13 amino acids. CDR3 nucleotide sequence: TGTGCCAGCAGTTTAGGGCTGGGCTATGGCTACACCTTC. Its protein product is CASSLGLGYGYTF.

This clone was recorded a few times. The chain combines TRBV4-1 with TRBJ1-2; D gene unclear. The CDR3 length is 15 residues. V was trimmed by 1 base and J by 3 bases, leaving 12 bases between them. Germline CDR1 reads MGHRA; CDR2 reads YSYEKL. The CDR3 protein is CASSQVWVEDYGYTF. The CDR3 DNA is TGCGCCAGCAGCCAAGTTTGGGTTGAGGACTATGGCTACACCTTC.

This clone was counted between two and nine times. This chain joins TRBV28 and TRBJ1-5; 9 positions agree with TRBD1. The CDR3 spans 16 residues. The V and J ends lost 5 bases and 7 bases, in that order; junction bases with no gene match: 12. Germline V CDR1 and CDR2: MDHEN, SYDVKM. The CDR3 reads CASSPRDRAAKQPQHF. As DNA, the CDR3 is TGTGCCAGCAGTCCAAGGGACAGGGCTGCGAAACAGCCCCAGCATTTT.

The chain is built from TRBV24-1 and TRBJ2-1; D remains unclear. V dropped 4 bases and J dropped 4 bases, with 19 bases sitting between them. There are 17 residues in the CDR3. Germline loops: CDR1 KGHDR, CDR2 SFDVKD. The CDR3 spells CATSDPVRGALYNEQFF. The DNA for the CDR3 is TGTGCCACCAGTGACCCGGTTAGAGGCGCCTTATACAATGAGCAGTTCTTC.

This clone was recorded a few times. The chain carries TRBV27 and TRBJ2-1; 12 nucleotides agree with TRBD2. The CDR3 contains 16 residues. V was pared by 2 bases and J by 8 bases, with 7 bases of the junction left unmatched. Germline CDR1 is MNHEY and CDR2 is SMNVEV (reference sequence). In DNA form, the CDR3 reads TGTGCCAGCAGTTTAACCCGGACTAGCGGGATCTATGAGCAGTTCTTC. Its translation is CASSLTRTSGIYEQFF.

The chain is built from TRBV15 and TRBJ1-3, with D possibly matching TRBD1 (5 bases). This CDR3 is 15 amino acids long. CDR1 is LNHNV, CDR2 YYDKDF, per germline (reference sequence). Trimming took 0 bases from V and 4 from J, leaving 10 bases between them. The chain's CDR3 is CATSRDPAGGNTIYF. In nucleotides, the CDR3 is TGTGCCACCAGCAGAGATCCGGCAGGGGGAAACACCATATATTTT.

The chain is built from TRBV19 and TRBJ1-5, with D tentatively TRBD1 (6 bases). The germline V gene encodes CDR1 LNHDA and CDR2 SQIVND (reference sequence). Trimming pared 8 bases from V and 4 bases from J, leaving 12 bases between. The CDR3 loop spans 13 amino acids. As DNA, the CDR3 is TGTGCCAGTCAGTGGGACATTAATCAGCCCCAGCATTTT. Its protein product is CASQWDINQPQHF.

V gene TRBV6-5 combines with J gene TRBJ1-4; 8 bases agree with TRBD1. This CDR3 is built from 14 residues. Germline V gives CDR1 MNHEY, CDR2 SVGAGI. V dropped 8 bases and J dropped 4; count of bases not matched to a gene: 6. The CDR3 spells CASSYGQGNEKLFF. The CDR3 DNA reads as TGTGCCAGCTCCTATGGACAGGGTAATGAAAAACTGTTTTTT.

The DNA of the CDR3 is TGTGCCAGCAGTTTGGACAGCACCTATGGCTACACCTTC. Its translation: CASSLDSTYGYTF. The chain uses TRBV12-3 or TRBV12-4 and TRBJ1-2; maybe TRBD1 (6 bases). The CDR3 spans 13 residues. Trimming left V 3 bases short and J 4 bases short, with 9 bases between.

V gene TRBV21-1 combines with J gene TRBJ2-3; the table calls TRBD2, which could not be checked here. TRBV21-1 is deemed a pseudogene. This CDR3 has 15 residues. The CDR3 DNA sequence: TGTGCCAGCAGCGTAGGAGCGGGGTGCTTTGATACGCAGTATTTT. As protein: CASSVGAGCFDTQYF.

CDR3 region: CASSLGTSSPEQFF. CDR3 DNA sequence: TGTGCCAGCAGCTTAGGGACTAGCAGTCCTGAGCAGTTCTTC. This chain joins TRBV11-2 and TRBJ2-1; TRBD2 matches 8 bases. The CDR3 contains 14 residues. Germline V CDR1 and CDR2: SGHAT, FQNNGV. The trim removed 1 base at V and 9 bases at J, leaving 5 bases unmatched.

In nucleotides, the CDR3 is TGCGCCAGCAGCCATGTGGGAGGGGGGGGTGAGCAGTTCTTC. Its translation: CASSHVGGGGEQFF. The genes are TRBV4-1 and TRBJ2-1; the D gene is possibly TRBD2 (7 bases). Germline V lookup: CDR1 MGHRA, CDR2 YSYEKL. The CDR3 covers 14 residues. Trimming left V 3 bases short and J 9 bases short, with 15 bases between.

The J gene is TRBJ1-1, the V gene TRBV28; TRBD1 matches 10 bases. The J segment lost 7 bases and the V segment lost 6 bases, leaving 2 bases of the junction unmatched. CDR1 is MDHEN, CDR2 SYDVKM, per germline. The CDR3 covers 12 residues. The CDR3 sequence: CASSWDRGEAFF. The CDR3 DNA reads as TGTGCCAGCAGCTGGGACAGGGGTGAAGCTTTCTTT. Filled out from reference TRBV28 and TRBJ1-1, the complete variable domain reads DVKVTQSSRYLVKRTGEKVFLECVQDMDHENMFWYRQDPGLGLRLIYFSYDVKMKEKGDIPEGYSVSREKKERFSLILESASTNQTSMYLCASSWDRGEAFFGQGTRLTVV.

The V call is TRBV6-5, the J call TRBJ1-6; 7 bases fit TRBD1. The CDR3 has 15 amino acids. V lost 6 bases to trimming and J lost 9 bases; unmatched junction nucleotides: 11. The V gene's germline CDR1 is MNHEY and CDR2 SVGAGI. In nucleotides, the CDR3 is TGTGCCAGCAGACCCAGGGGGTCACAAATTTCACCCCTCCACTTT. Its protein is CASRPRGSQISPLHF.

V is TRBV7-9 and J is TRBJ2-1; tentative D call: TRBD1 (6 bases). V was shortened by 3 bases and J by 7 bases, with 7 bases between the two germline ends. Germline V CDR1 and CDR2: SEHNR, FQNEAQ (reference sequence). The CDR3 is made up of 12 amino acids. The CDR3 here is CASSLDRNEQFF. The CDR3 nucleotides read TGTGCCAGCAGCTTGGACAGAAATGAGCAGTTCTTC.

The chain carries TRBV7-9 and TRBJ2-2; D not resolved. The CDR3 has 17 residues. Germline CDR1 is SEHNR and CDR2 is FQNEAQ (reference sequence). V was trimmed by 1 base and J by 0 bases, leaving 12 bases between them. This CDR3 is CASSLEVWQTNTGELFF. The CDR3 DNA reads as TGTGCCAGCAGCTTAGAAGTATGGCAGACGAACACCGGGGAGCTGTTTTTT.